This entry concerns a single T cell receptor beta chain. Its antigen is not yet known. Base qualities are not at hand, and no much larger clone is one base apart. The source of the sample is a study of cytomegalovirus exposure and HLA in healthy donors (dated by TCRdb to between 2016 and 2019). General notes on the study: In an earlier analysis of roughly 500 of the donors, 276 Gb of sequence data and about 110 million unique TCR beta sequences from about 179 million T cells were reported. An early release covering roughly 600 HLA-typed donors comprised about 320 gigabases of sequencing data and tens of millions of unique TCR sequences. The genetic ancestry cluster associated with self-reported Caucasian donors included approximately 85% of the 398 genotyped donors. The study aimed to test whether cataloging public T cell receptors could reveal signatures of past pathogen exposure. The T cell repertoires of roughly 660 subjects were profiled by immunosequencing and related to cytomegalovirus serostatus. Along with the approximately 650-subject first cohort, a separate validation cohort of over a hundred different subjects was used. To predict cytomegalovirus infection status, the study brought together high-throughput TCR immunosequencing, statistical association of individual TCRs with disease status, and machine learning. To study patterns of TCR occurrence, a later analysis re-analyzed previously published TCR beta repertoires from 700 or so donors and added high-resolution HLA genotyping. Rather than drawing on any new phenotypic data, the later analysis identified candidate immune exposures from TCR beta sequences and the way those sequences occurred across donors. An earlier analysis of some 500 of the donors applied high-throughput TCR beta sequencing to assess whether each TCR beta V gene segment acted as functional or pseudogenic. Alongside the repertoire data, information on donor age, sex, ethnicity and CMV serostatus was compiled. Genome-wide SNP genotypes for about 55% of the 666 donors were used in a later genetic analysis, which treated that subset as a discovery cohort. Every discovery cohort repertoire had been produced on one sequencing platform. Both class I and class II loci were covered by HLA typing, at four-digit resolution. Typing coverage differed by locus: A, B, C, DRB1 and DQB1 were typed in roughly 620-640 donors, DQA1 in approximately 520, DPA1 in some 570, and DPB1 in 472. Because of strong linkage in the cohort, roughly five DR-DQ haplotypes were treated as single units for association and clustering. On average, 235,054 unique TCR beta nucleotide sequences were sequenced per donor among 300 to 500 genotyped donors of the cohort, with 15% to 20% of those sequences being non-productive.

The cohort was made up of approximately 670 healthy bone marrow donors. At the time of sampling, every cohort member was nominally healthy, though immune exposures that went unrecorded were likely present. The donor tested CMV seropositive, placing the donor among the 310 or so seropositive members of the cohort. A peripheral blood sample was collected from each donor, and TCR beta sequencing was performed on peripheral blood mononuclear cells. Genomic DNA was extracted from the blood cell samples with the Qiagen DNeasy Blood Extraction Kit. What the research found in general, with its limitations: A further reported finding was that TCR beta sequences accurately predicted the HLA-A and HLA-B alleles for most subjects in the first cohort. For the cohort, immune exposure information was limited to CMV serostatus. Across donors, most TCR sequences were observed very rarely, whereas some public TCRs were present in many individuals. HLA typing was unavailable for some donors at each locus, so association tests used only the typed subset. According to a later genetic analysis, donors in an Asian-associated ancestry cluster had fewer N-insertions in productive TCRs than the approximately 610-donor mean. A later genetic analysis associated a missense DCLRE1C variant with V-gene and J-gene trimming of TCR beta chains, and an independent cohort replicated the association. A later analysis found that HLA-associated TCR beta chains were more clonally expanded and had lower generation probabilities than equally common non-associated chains. A later analysis reported that several top co-occurrence clusters appeared linked to parvovirus B19, influenza, CMV and Epstein-Barr virus. At a false discovery rate of 0.05, a later analysis linked approximately 18,000 TCR beta sequences to specific HLA alleles. Presence/absence analyses assumed roughly uniform sequencing depth across donors, an assumption that may not hold. In a later analysis, most CMV-associated TCR beta chains were found to appear HLA-restricted, with HLA associations seemingly driven largely by CMV exposure. A group of highly shared sequence variants was considered likely to be a technical artifact of the sequencing pipeline. It was suggested by the authors that the approach could potentially be generalized to other disease states and immunological phenotypes. A few of the identified cytomegalovirus-associated TCR beta chains were confirmed in vitro to be specific for cytomegalovirus antigens. Some IMGT-functional V segments, including TRBV6-2 and TRBV6-3, could not be told apart with the 87-base-pair reads, so those segments were excluded. Linkage disequilibrium might explain the correlated functional status among segregating V segments, but an unknown experimental factor could not be ruled out. The earlier analysis of some 560 of the donors excluded over 15 rarely observed V segments, including chromosome 9 orphons, because counts were too low. In an earlier analysis of under 600 of the donors, most TCR beta V segments were observed in productive rearrangements about 87% or about 30% of the time, broadly matching IMGT annotations. When HLA alleles, especially DR and DQ, strongly co-occurred, TCR associations were difficult to assign to individual alleles. In a later analysis, TCR association rates were found to vary across HLA loci, with the most associated TCRs seen for DRB1 alleles and the fewest for HLA-C alleles. In both the original and validation cohorts, the classifier was reported to diagnose cytomegalovirus status with high specificity and sensitivity. The study listed approximately 150 TCR beta chains as associated with cytomegalovirus. The cohort was sequenced for TCR beta chains only, and without alpha or paired-chain data the features that could be detected were limited.

Reading the germline V gene gives CDR1 SGHTA and CDR2 FQGNSA. V was cut back by 2 bases and J by 6 bases, leaving a gap of 4 bases between them. Its CDR3 holds 11 amino acids, cysteine through phenylalanine. The CDR3 DNA has 33 bases and is translated from base 1. The protocol used for the library was the immunoSEQ multiplex PCR assay. For the multiplex PCR, a mixture combining 60 forward primers for TCR Vbeta segments and 13 reverse primers for TCR Jbeta segments was used. Amplification of the CDR3 region of rearranged TCR beta genes was performed with a multiplex PCR assay on genomic DNA. The Illumina HiSeq System was used to sequence the amplified TCR beta libraries as 87-base-pair reads. In the authors' own workflow: In a later analysis, 70 million to 95 million unique TCR beta chains were counted across the roughly 610 repertoires, and roughly 9.9 million of these chains were shared by at least two donors. Raw reads were error-corrected and collapsed into unique sequences by a nearest-neighbor algorithm in which closely related sequences were merged to remove PCR and sequencing errors. Alignment of CDR3 sequences to IMGT reference sequences was used to assign V, D and J gene segments. For a sequence to be retained, a match of at least six nucleotides to both a V gene segment and a J gene segment was required. A rearrangement counted as productive if the CDR3 had no stop codons and remained in frame with V and J, and every other rearrangement counted as non-productive. CDR3 was defined according to IMGT convention as the region running from the second conserved V-encoded cysteine to the conserved J-encoded phenylalanine. The earlier analysis of some 600 of the donors excluded sequences that lacked an unambiguous match to a single V gene segment. An earlier analysis of a few hundred of the donors classified V segments as functional when productive rearrangements were above 56.7% and as segregating when the standard deviation between donors was above 5%. A statistical classification framework was built to diagnose cytomegalovirus status from the catalog of TCR beta chain sequences. V and J gene assignment, in a later analysis, came from comparing TCR nucleotide sequences with IMGT/GENE-DB human TR gene sequences. The TCRdist pipeline was used in a later analysis to assign CDR3 sequences and most-parsimonious VDJ recombination scenarios. In a later analysis, each TCR beta chain was defined by its CDR3 amino acid sequence together with its V-gene family, and reads lacking a unique V-gene family were excluded. As a way to deal with suspected cross-contamination and a sequencing artifact, a later analysis dropped approximately 590 nucleotide sequences that were highly shared and had low generation probability. In a later analysis, a clonal expansion index was calculated for each public chain from normalized within-repertoire ranks of inferred template counts. A later analysis computed generation probabilities with a VDJ recombination model fitted to out-of-frame rearrangements, and checked the results against IGoR. In a later analysis, hypergeometric tests were used to score TCR-TCR, TCR-HLA and TCR-CMV co-occurrence, with a repertoire-size bias correction applied to TCR pairs. False discovery rates were estimated in a later analysis by permuting HLA or CMV assignments 20 times. In a later analysis, co-occurring TCRs were grouped using DBSCAN, with TCRdist sequence similarity added in when clustering inside HLA-allele-positive subsets. Repertoires with fewer than 30,000 or more than 120,000 public chains were left out of co-occurrence clustering, as were about five repertoires with anomalous nucleotide sharing. TCRdb mirrors the immuneACCESS table, restricted to in-frame sequences. Some clones are absent from its copies; in checked studies, under half trace to an unresolved V gene, and the reason for the others is unknown. That table supplies the V and J calls and clone size; D and trimming were determined from the DNA. This sample has 100,000 to 150,000 clones in its table, and around 67% of those were observed once. The leading ten clones occupy about 2.1% of the sample.

The rearranged chain carries TRBV7-2 and TRBJ1-2; too little of a D gene remains to name it. The TCR was taken from a woman between 40 and 55 years old in good health and CMV-seropositive. Sequencing used PBMCs. CDR3 reads: CASSLINGYTF. Here is the DNA: TGTGCCAGCAGCTTAATAAATGGCTACACCTTC.